This entry describes one T cell receptor beta chain. The entry originates in a study of T cell changes during pregnancy in multiple sclerosis. This CDR3 spans 14 amino acids. Germline loops: CDR1 SGHTA, CDR2 FQGTGA. V was cut by 5 bases and J by 6 bases, with 14 bases left in between. Only in-frame clones appear in the TCRdb table, and some are missing; sequencing was by immunoSEQ multiplex PCR. The repertoire holds under 85,000 clones, around nine tenths seen once, with roughly 0.21% in the top ten. This chain joins TRBV7-3 and TRBJ2-1; D gene uncertain. The source of this sequence is a female donor with multiple sclerosis, enrolled in a pregnancy study. The sequences come from CD4+ T cells from peripheral blood mononuclear cells, collected before pregnancy. CDR3: CASSPSGGANEQFF. In DNA form, the CDR3 reads TGTGCCAGCAGCCCCTCCGGTGGAGCCAATGAGCAGTTCTTC. The full variable domain, with the rest looked up from reference TRBV7-3 and TRBJ2-1, is GAGVSQTPSNKVTEKGKYVELRCDPISGHTALYWYRQSLGQGPEFLIYFQGTGAADDSGLPNDRFFAVRPEGSVSTLKIQRTERGDSAVYLCASSPSGGANEQFFGPGTRLTVL.